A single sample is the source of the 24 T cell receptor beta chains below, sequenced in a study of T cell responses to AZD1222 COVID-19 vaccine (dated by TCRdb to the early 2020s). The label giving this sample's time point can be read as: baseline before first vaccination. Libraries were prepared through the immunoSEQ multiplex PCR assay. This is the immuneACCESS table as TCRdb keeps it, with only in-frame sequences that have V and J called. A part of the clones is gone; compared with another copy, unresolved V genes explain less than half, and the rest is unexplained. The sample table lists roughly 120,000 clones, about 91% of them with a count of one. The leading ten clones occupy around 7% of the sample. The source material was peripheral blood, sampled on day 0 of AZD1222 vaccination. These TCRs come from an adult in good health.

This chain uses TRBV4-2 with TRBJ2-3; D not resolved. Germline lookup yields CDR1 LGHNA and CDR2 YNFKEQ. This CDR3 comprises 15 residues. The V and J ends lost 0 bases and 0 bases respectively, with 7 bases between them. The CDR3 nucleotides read TGTGCCAGCAGCCAAGACATCCAGAGCACAGATACGCAGTATTTT. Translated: CASSQDIQSTDTQYF.

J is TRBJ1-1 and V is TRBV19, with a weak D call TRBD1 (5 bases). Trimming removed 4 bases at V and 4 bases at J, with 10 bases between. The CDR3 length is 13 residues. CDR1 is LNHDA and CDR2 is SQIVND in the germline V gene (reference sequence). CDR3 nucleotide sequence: TGTGCCAGTAGTACTGCAGGGCCCACTGAAGCTTTCTTT. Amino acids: CASSTAGPTEAFF.

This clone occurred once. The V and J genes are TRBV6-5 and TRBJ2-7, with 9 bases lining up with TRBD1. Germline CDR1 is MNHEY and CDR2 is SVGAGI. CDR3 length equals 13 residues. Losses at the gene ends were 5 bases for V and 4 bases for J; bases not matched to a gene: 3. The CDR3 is CASSHRGRYEQYF. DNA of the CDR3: TGTGCCAGCAGTCACAGGGGGCGGTACGAGCAGTACTTC.

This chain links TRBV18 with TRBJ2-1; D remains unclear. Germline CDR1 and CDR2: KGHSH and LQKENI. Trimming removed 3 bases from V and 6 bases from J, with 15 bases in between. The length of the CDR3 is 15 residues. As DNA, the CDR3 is TGTGCCAGCTCACCTGAGACCTCCTCTCTCAATGAGCAGTTCTTC. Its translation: CASSPETSSLNEQFF.

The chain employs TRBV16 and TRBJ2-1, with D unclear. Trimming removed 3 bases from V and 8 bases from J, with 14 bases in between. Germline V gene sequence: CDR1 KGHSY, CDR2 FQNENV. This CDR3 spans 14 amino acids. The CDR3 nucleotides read TGTGCCAGCAGCCATTTGGCTAGTTACGATGAGCAGTTCTTC. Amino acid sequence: CASSHLASYDEQFF. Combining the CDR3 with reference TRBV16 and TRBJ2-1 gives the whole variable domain GEEVAQTPKHLVRGEGQKAKLYCAPIKGHSYVFWYQQVLKNEFKFLISFQNENVFDETGMPKERFSAKCLPNSPCSLEIQATKLEDSAVYFCASSHLASYDEQFFGPGTRLTVL.

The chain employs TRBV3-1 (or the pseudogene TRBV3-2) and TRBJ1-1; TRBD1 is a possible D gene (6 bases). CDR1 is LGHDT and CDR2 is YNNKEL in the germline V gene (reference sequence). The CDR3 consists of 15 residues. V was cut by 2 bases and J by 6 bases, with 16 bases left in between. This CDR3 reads CASSQLSGVYAEAFF. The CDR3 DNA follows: TGTGCCAGCAGCCAACTATCAGGGGTATACGCTGAAGCTTTCTTT.

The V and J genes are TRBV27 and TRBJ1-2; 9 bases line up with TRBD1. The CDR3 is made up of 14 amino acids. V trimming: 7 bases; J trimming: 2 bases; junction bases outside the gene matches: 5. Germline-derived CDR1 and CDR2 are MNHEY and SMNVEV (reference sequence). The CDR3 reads CASNPTGGNYGYTF. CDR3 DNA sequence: TGTGCCAGCAACCCGACAGGGGGGAACTATGGCTACACCTTC.

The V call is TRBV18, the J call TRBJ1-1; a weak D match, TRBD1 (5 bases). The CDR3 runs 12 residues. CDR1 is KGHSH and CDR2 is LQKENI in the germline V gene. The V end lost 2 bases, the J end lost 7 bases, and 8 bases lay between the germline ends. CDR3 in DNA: TGTGCCAGCTCACCATGGGACGGTGAAGCTTTCTTT. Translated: CASSPWDGEAFF.

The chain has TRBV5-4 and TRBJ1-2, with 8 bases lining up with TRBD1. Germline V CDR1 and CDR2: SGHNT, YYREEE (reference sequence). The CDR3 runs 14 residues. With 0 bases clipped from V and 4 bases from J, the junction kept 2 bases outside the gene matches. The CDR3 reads CASSLVGTGYGYTF. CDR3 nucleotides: TGTGCCAGCAGCTTGGTAGGGACAGGCTATGGCTACACCTTC.

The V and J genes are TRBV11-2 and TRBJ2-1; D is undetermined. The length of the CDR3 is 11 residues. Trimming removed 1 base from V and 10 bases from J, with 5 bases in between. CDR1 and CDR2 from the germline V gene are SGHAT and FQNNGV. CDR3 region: CASSLGGEQFF. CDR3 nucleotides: TGTGCCAGCAGCTTAGGGGGAGAGCAGTTCTTC. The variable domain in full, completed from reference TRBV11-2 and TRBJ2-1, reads EAGVAQSPRYKIIEKRQSVAFWCNPISGHATLYWYQQILGQGPKLLIQFQNNGVVDDSQLPKDRFSAERLKGVDSTLKIQPAKLEDSAVYLCASSLGGEQFFGPGTRLTVL.

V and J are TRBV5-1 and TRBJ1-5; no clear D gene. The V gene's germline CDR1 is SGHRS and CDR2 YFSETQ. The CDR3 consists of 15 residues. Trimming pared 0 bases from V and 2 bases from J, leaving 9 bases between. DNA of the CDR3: TGCGCCAGCAGCTTGGATGGCGCGGGCAATCAGCCCCAGCATTTT. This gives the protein CASSLDGAGNQPQHF.

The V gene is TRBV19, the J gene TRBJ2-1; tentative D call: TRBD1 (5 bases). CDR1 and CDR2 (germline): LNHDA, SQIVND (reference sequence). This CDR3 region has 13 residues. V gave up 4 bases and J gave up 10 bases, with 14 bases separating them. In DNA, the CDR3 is TGTGCCAGTAGTAAAGTAGGGGTATACGAGCAGTTCTTC. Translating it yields CASSKVGVYEQFF.

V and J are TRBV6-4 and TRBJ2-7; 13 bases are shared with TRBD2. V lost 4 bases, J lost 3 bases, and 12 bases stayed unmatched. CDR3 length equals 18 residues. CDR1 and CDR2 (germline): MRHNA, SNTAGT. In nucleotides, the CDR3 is TGTGCCAGCAGTGCCGGGACTAGCGGGACTATCCTACACTACGAGCAGTACTTC. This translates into CASSAGTSGTILHYEQYF.

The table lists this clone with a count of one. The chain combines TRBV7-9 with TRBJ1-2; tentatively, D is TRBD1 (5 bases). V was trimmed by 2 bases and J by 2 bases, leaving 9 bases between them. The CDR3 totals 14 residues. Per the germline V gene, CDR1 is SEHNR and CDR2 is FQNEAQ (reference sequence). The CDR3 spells CASSLRPGNYGYTF. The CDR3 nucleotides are TGTGCCAGCAGCTTAAGGCCAGGGAACTATGGCTACACCTTC. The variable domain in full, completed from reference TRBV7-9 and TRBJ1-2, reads DTGVSQNPRHKITKRGQNVTFRCDPISEHNRLYWYRQTLGQGPEFLTYFQNEAQLEKSRLLSDRFSAERPKGSFSTLEIQRTEQGDSAMYLCASSLRPGNYGYTFGSGTRLTVV.

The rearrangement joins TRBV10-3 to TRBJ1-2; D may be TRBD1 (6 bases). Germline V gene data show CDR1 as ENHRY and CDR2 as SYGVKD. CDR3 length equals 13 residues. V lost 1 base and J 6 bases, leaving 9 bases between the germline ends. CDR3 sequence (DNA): TGTGCCATCAGTGAGTTTCAGGGGCATGGCTACACCTTC. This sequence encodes CAISEFQGHGYTF.

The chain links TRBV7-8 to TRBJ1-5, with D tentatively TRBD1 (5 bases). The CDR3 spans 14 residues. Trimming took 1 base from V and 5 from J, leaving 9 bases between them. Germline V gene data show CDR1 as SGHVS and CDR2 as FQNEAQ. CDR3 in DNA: TGTGCCAGCAGCTTAGGAGGGGATCATCAGCCCCAGCATTTT. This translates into CASSLGGDHQPQHF. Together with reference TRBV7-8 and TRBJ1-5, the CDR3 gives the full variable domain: GAGVSQSPRYKVAKRGQDVALRCDPISGHVSLFWYQQALGQGPEFLTYFQNEAQLDKSGLPSDRFFAERPEGSVSTLKIQRTQQEDSAVYLCASSLGGDHQPQHFGDGTRLSIL.

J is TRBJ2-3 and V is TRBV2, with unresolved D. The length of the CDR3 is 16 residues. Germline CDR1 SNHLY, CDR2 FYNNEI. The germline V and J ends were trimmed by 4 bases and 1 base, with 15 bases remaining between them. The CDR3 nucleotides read TGTGCCAGCAGTGTCCTGGGTCGTTCGGGCACAGATACGCAGTATTTT. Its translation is CASSVLGRSGTDTQYF.

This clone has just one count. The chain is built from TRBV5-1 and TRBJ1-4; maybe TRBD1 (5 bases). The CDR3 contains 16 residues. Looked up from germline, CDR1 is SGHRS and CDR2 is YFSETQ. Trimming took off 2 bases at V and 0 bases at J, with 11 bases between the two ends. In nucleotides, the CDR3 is TGCGCCAGCAGCTTCGCCGGGGGGGCAACTAATGAAAAACTGTTTTTT. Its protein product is CASSFAGGATNEKLFF.

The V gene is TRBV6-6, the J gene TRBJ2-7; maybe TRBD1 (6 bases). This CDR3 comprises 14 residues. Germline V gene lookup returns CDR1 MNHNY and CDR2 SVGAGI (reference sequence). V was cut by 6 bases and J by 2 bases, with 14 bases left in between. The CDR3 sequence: CASSRRDNPYEQYF. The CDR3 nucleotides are TGTGCCAGCAGCCGCCGGGACAATCCCTACGAGCAGTACTTC.

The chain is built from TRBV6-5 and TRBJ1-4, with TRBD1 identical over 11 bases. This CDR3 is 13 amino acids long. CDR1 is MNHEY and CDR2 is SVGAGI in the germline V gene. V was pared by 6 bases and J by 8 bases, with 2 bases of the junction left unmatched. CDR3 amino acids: CASRRTGGEKLFF. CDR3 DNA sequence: TGTGCCAGCAGGCGGACAGGGGGCGAAAAACTGTTTTTT.

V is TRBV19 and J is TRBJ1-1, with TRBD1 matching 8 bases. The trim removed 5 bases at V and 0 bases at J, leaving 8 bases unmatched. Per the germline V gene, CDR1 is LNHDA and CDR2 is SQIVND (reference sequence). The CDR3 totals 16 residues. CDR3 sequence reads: CASSSRQGTLNTEAFF. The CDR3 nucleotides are TGTGCCAGTAGTTCGCGACAGGGGACCCTGAACACTGAAGCTTTCTTT. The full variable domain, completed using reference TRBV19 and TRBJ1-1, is DGGITQSPKYLFRKEGQNVTLSCEQNLNHDAMYWYRQDPGQGLRLIYYSQIVNDFQKGDIAEGYSVSREKKESFPLTVTSAQKNPTAFYLCASSSRQGTLNTEAFFGQGTRLTVV.

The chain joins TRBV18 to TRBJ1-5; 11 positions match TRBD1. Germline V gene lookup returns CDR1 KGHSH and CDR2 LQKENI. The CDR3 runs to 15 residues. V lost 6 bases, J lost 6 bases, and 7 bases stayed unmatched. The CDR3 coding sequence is TGTGCCAGCTCTCGGGACAGGGGGTCTGGTCAGCCCCAGCATTTT. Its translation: CASSRDRGSGQPQHF. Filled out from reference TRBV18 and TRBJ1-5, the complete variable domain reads NAGVMQNPRHLVRRRGQEARLRCSPMKGHSHVYWYRQLPEEGLKFMVYLQKENIIDESGMPKERFSAEFPKEGPSILRIQQVVRGDSAAYFCASSRDRGSGQPQHFGDGTRLSIL.

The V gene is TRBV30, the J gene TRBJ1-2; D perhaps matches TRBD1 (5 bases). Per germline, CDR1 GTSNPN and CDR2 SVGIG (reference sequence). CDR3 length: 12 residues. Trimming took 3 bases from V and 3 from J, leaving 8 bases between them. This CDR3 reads CAWSGGDYGYTF. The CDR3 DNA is TGTGCCTGGAGCGGGGGGGACTATGGCTACACCTTC.

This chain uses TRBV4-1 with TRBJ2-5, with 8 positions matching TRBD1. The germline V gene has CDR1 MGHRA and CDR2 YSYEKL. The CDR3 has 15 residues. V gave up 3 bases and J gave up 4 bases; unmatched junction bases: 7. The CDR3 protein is CASSQTGVGLETQYF. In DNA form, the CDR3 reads TGCGCCAGCAGCCAGACAGGGGTTGGTTTAGAGACCCAGTACTTC.